The next 13 T cell receptor beta chains were all read from a single sample in a study of T cells in Graves' hyperthyroidism and ophthalmopathy. From RNA transcripts, TCR beta CDR3 regions were amplified. The HTBI primer set was used in a first-round RT-PCR of the TCR CDR3. A single record per CDR3 protein comes from TCRdb applying MiXCR to the multiplex PCR reads. Among under 300,000 distinct CDR3 sequences listed, about an eighth were seen once. Material: blood. These receptors were obtained from a woman aged 40 to 50 with Graves' hyperthyroidism.

Written as DNA, the CDR3 is TGTGCCAGCAGTCGGGGACTAGCGGCCTACGAGCAGTACTTC. Translated: CASSRGLAAYEQYF. The chain combines TRBV14 with TRBJ2-7, with 11 bases that match TRBD2. Per germline, CDR1 SGHDN and CDR2 FVKESK. V shed 6 bases and J 2 bases; nucleotides not matched to a gene: 3. The CDR3 is made up of 14 amino acids. The complete variable domain, with remaining parts taken from reference TRBV14 and TRBJ2-7, reads EAGVTQFPSHSVIEKGQTVTLRCDPISGHDNLYWYRRVMGKEIKFLLHFVKESKQDESGMPNNRFLAERTGGTYSTLKVQPAELEDSGVYFCASSRGLAAYEQYFGPGTRLTVT.

This clonotype occurred many times. The chain joins TRBV2 to TRBJ2-7; D remains unclear. Germline assignment: CDR1 SNHLY and CDR2 FYNNEI. Trimming stripped 1 base from V and 0 bases from J, with 13 bases between. The CDR3 is 16 amino acids. Here the CDR3 DNA reads TGTGCCAGCAGTGAAGAGGCGGCGTTGAGCTCCTACGAGCAGTACTTC. Protein: CASSEEAALSSYEQYF.

This clonotype was observed a few times. This chain joins TRBV19 and TRBJ2-5; possibly TRBD1 or TRBD2 for D (5 bases each). This CDR3 contains 15 residues. Trimming shortened V by 1 base and J by 4 bases, and 13 bases separated the two germline ends. The germline gives CDR1 LNHDA, CDR2 SQIVND (reference sequence). CDR3 nucleotides: TGTGCCAGTAGTATAGGGGGGAGTGAGGGAGAGACCCAGTACTTC. As protein: CASSIGGSEGETQYF.

The chain carries TRBV6-2 or TRBV6-3 and TRBJ1-1; D might be TRBD1 (5 bases). CDR1 is MNHEY, CDR2 SVGEGT, per germline. V shed 7 bases and J shed 4 bases, with 13 bases lying between them. The CDR3 has 13 residues. DNA of the CDR3: TGTGCCAGCAATGAGGGGCTGGGCACTGAAGCTTTCTTT. Encoded protein: CASNEGLGTEAFF.

This clonotype was counted ten times or more. This chain links TRBV20-1 with TRBJ2-5; D is perhaps TRBD1 (6 bases). Per germline, CDR1 DFQATT and CDR2 SNEGSKA (reference sequence). Trimming cost V 0 bases and J 0 bases, with 14 bases left between them. This CDR3 is built from 16 residues. The CDR3 bases are TGCAGTGCTAGAGATCTGCTCAGGGGTGACCAAGAGACCCAGTACTTC. It yields the protein CSARDLLRGDQETQYF.

This clonotype was seen at least ten times. The chain uses TRBV27 and TRBJ2-1, with 10 bases lining up with TRBD2. The junction had 5 bases not matched to a gene; V was cut back by 3 bases and J by 3 bases. Germline values: CDR1 MNHEY, CDR2 SMNVEV (reference sequence). This CDR3 region has 16 residues. The CDR3 reads CASSFDGTSVYNEQFF. For the CDR3, the DNA is TGTGCCAGCAGTTTCGACGGGACTAGCGTCTACAATGAGCAGTTCTTC.

This clonotype was seen more than once but under ten times. The chain joins TRBV13 to TRBJ2-1, with D hard to call. Trimming removed 0 bases from V and 6 bases from J, with 6 bases in between. This CDR3 has 13 residues. Looked up from germline, CDR1 is PRHDT and CDR2 is FYEKMQ (reference sequence). Here the CDR3 DNA reads TGTGCCAGCAGCTTAGGGCTACCCAATGAGCAGTTCTTC. It yields the protein CASSLGLPNEQFF.

The table lists this clonotype with many counts. This sequence joins TRBV12-3 or TRBV12-4 and TRBJ1-2; 7 nucleotides align to TRBD1. V lost 2 bases and J lost 4; bases outside the gene matches: 4. The CDR3 covers 14 residues. CDR3 sequence reads: CASSLRDRTYGYTF. DNA of the CDR3: TGTGCCAGCAGTTTAAGGGACAGAACCTATGGCTACACCTTC.

This clonotype was counted many times. J is TRBJ2-3 and V is TRBV3-1; no clear D gene. The CDR3 length is 16 residues. Germline V gives CDR1 LGHDT, CDR2 YNNKEL (reference sequence). Deletions cut 4 bases from V and 6 bases from J, with 20 bases between. The CDR3 DNA sequence: TGTGCCAGCAGCCTGTCCTCCGGAGTAGGGCCGGATACGCAGTATTTT. The encoded protein is CASSLSSGVGPDTQYF.

This clonotype was counted ten times or more. Written as DNA, the CDR3 is TGTGCCAGCAGCCAAGTTATTAGCGGGGGGTCCTACGAGCAGTACTTC. Translation: CASSQVISGGSYEQYF. The rearrangement uses TRBV3-1 and TRBJ2-7, with 10 bases aligning to TRBD2. The CDR3 contains 16 residues. Germline V CDR1 and CDR2: LGHDT, YNNKEL (reference sequence). The J segment lost 1 base and the V segment lost 1 base, leaving 4 bases of the junction unmatched.

As for this clonotype: A single base separates this from a much larger clone, so it may be a read error. V is TRBV5-5 and J is TRBJ2-7; D tentatively reads TRBD1 or TRBD2 (5 bases each). The germline V and J ends were trimmed by 4 bases and 1 base, with 15 bases remaining between them. CDR1 and CDR2 (germline): SGHKS, YYEKEE (reference sequence). The CDR3 extends over 15 amino acids. The CDR3 sequence: CASSARQRGSYEQYF. CDR3 coding DNA: TGTGCCAGCAGCGCGAGGCAGAGGGGATCCTACGAGCAGTACTTC.

This clonotype was detected many times. The chain couples TRBV7-9 to TRBJ1-1; D gene uncertain. Germline values: CDR1 SEHNR, CDR2 FQNEAQ (reference sequence). The CDR3 covers 13 residues. Trimming left V 6 bases short and J 1 base short, with 9 bases between. Written as DNA, the CDR3 is TGTGCCAGCAGTTCACAAGAGAACACTGAAGCTTTCTTT. Amino acids: CASSSQENTEAFF.

This clonotype was detected many times. This chain links TRBV28 with TRBJ2-7; 8 nucleotides agree with TRBD1. V lost 4 bases to trimming and J lost 1 base; unmatched junction nucleotides: 6. Germline V CDR1 and CDR2: MDHEN, SYDVKM. This CDR3 is built from 15 residues. DNA of the CDR3: TGTGCCAGCAGTTCAGGACAGGGAAGATCCTACGAGCAGTACTTC. This sequence encodes CASSSGQGRSYEQYF.